The rows below give T cell receptor beta chains drawn from one sample of a study of CD8 T cells in ankylosing spondylitis. TCRdb re-analysed the 5' RACE reads in MiXCR, keeping a single row per CDR3 protein. The table includes some 39,000 distinct CDR3 sequences, approximately 9.9% detected once. What was sequenced was synovial fluid, either unsorted or a sorted T cell fraction (not recorded which). All receptors derive from a male donor with ankylosing spondylitis. The CDR3 runs from the conserved cysteine through the conserved F or W. D genes are given only for firm matches. Not all rows give a size; the values are once, few, many and, for expanded clones, a class.

J gene | D gene | V gene | clone size | CDR3 protein | CDR3 DNA
TRBJ1-1 | NA | TRBV5-1 | NA | CASSRGDEDTEAFF | TGCGCCAGCAGCCGAGGGGACGAGGACACTGAAGCTTTCTTT
TRBJ2-7 | TRBD2 | TRBV5-5 | few | CASSLGGGHYEQYF | TGTGCCAGCAGCCTCGGGGGGGGCCATTACGAGCAGTACTTC
TRBJ1-3 | NA | TRBV5-1 | NA | CASSLIGASGNTIYF | TGCGCCAGCAGCTTGATCGGGGCCTCTGGAAACACCATATATTTT
TRBJ2-7 | NA | TRBV24-1 | many | CATSGQPSYEQYF | TGTGCCACCAGTGGACAGCCGAGTTACGAGCAGTACTTC
TRBJ2-1 | NA | TRBV10-3 | many | CAISDVVYEQFF | TGTGCCATCAGTGATGTGGTATATGAGCAGTTCTTC
TRBJ1-5 | NA | TRBV27 | many | CASSLSMGGRRNQPQHF | TGTGCCAGCAGTTTATCGATGGGGGGGAGACGGAATCAGCCCCAGCATTTT
TRBJ2-1 | TRBD1 | TRBV11-3 | NA | CASSLGDSYNEQFF | TGTGCCAGCAGCTTAGGGGACAGTTACAATGAGCAGTTCTTC
TRBJ1-5 | NA | TRBV21-1 | many | CASSKGVPNQPQHF | TGTGCCAGCAGCAAGGGGGTCCCGAATCAGCCCCAGCATTTT
TRBJ2-7 | TRBD2 | TRBV12-3/TRBV12-4 | many | CASSRGGVGYEQYF | TGTGCCAGCAGCCGCGGGGGGGTTGGCTACGAGCAGTACTTC
TRBJ2-7 | NA | TRBV5-1 | NA | CASSEGPYEQYF | TGCGCCAGCAGCGAAGGACCCTACGAGCAGTACTTC
TRBJ2-3 | TRBD1 | TRBV7-2 | few | CASSSYRGADTQYF | TGTGCCAGCAGCTCCTACAGGGGGGCAGATACGCAGTATTTT
TRBJ1-2 | NA | TRBV4-1 | many | CASSKGAGNLYGYTF | TGCGCCAGCAGCAAAGGGGCAGGAAACCTGTATGGCTACACCTTC
TRBJ2-4 | TRBD2 | TRBV7-2 | few | CASSVGLLLAKNIQYF | TGTGCCAGCAGCGTGGGACTATTACTAGCCAAAAACATTCAGTACTTC
TRBJ2-1 | NA | TRBV5-1 | many | CASSLVFRGAYNEQFF | TGCGCCAGCAGCTTGGTGTTCAGGGGCGCCTACAATGAGCAGTTCTTC
TRBJ1-4 | NA | TRBV7-9 | few | CASSLGVEKLFF | TGTGCCAGCAGCCTCGGGGTTGAAAAACTGTTTTTT
TRBJ2-3 | NA | TRBV20-1 | many | CSARGAGYTDTQYF | TGCAGTGCTAGAGGAGCGGGTTACACAGATACGCAGTATTTT
TRBJ2-7 | TRBD2 | TRBV29-1 | NA | CSVALAGVGNEQYF | TGCAGCGTTGCCCTAGCGGGAGTAGGTAACGAGCAGTACTTC
TRBJ1-4 | NA | TRBV7-9 | many | CASSRTGWNEKLFF | TGTGCCAGCAGCCGAACGGGGTGGAATGAAAAACTGTTTTTT
TRBJ2-7 | TRBD2 | TRBV29-1 | medium-sized | CSVEDTRTSHEQYF | TGCAGCGTTGAAGATACAAGGACTAGTCACGAGCAGTACTTC
TRBJ2-1 | NA | TRBV4-1 | few | CASSQAGLPNNEQFF | TGCGCCAGCAGCCAAGCGGGCCTACCGAACAATGAGCAGTTCTTC
TRBJ2-5 | TRBD1 | TRBV20-1 | NA | CSAGPTIGQAQETQYF | TGCAGTGCTGGACCAACTATAGGACAGGCGCAAGAGACCCAGTACTTC
TRBJ1-1 | NA | TRBV16 | NA | CASSPGIDTEAFF | TGTGCCAGCAGCCCTGGGATAGACACTGAAGCTTTCTTT
TRBJ2-7 | NA | TRBV10-3 | few | CAISDPSGSSYEQYF | TGTGCCATCAGTGATCCCAGCGGAAGCTCCTACGAGCAGTACTTC
TRBJ2-7 | NA | TRBV5-1 | NA | CASSWEVGEQYF | TGCGCCAGCAGCTGGGAGGTGGGAGAGCAGTACTTC
TRBJ2-3 | NA | TRBV19 | NA | CASSRRHTDTQYF | TGTGCCAGTAGTCGTAGACACACAGATACGCAGTATTTT
TRBJ1-5 | NA | TRBV28 | many | CASSLRQTSNQPQHF | TGTGCCAGCAGTCTGAGACAGACTAGCAATCAGCCCCAGCATTTT
TRBJ2-3 | NA | TRBV4-1 | many | CASSQDGATLPDTQYF | TGCGCCAGCAGCCAAGATGGAGCGACGCTTCCAGATACGCAGTATTTT
TRBJ2-7 | NA | TRBV9 | many | CASSPFDVSYEQYF | TGTGCCAGCAGCCCCTTTGATGTCTCCTACGAGCAGTACTTC
TRBJ2-2 | NA | TRBV7-9 | many | CASSPKLSTADTGELFF | TGTGCCAGCAGCCCCAAGCTCAGCACGGCGGACACCGGGGAGCTGTTTTTT
TRBJ2-7 | NA | TRBV5-8 | many | CASSLQSAGEQYF | TGTGCCAGCAGCTTGCAATCCGCGGGGGAGCAGTACTTC
TRBJ2-6 | NA | TRBV5-1 | many | CASSLNTQGSGANVLTF | TGCGCCAGCAGCTTGAACACCCAGGGATCTGGGGCCAACGTCCTGACTTTC
TRBJ2-5 | TRBD1 | TRBV20-1 | many | CSALRQGATQETQYF | TGCAGTGCTTTAAGACAGGGGGCAACCCAAGAGACCCAGTACTTC
TRBJ2-1 | TRBD2 | TRBV29-1 | many | CSFVGLAGGSSYNEQFF | TGCAGCTTTGTAGGACTAGCGGGAGGGAGCTCCTACAATGAGCAGTTCTTC
TRBJ2-7 | TRBD2 | TRBV6-1 | few | CASSVIAGAYEQYF | TGTGCCAGCAGTGTCATAGCGGGAGCTTACGAGCAGTACTTC
TRBJ2-7 | TRBD1 | TRBV2 | many | CASKRTGGYEQYF | TGTGCCAGCAAACGGACAGGGGGCTACGAGCAGTACTTC
TRBJ2-7 | TRBD2 | TRBV29-1 | few | CSAAGLAGAGGYEQYF | TGCAGCGCTGCCGGACTAGCGGGGGCCGGTGGATACGAGCAGTACTTC
TRBJ1-1 | NA | TRBV7-9 | many | CASSLAGPEAFF | TGTGCCAGCAGCTTAGCAGGTCCTGAAGCTTTCTTT
TRBJ2-2 | NA | TRBV11-1 | NA | CASSRGTTGGPGELFF | TGTGCCAGCAGCCGCGGGACAACCGGTGGTCCCGGGGAGCTGTTTTTT
TRBJ2-1 | NA | TRBV2 | NA | CASSAPQGFMSYNEQFF | TGTGCCAGCAGTGCACCCCAGGGTTTTATGTCCTACAATGAGCAGTTCTTC
TRBJ1-4 | TRBD1 | TRBV7-9 | few | CASSARDRGEKLFF | TGTGCCAGCAGCGCCCGGGACAGGGGGGAAAAACTGTTTTTT
TRBJ2-3 | TRBD2 | TRBV28 | few | CASSLTGGSTDTQYF | TGTGCCAGCAGTCTCACGGGGGGTAGCACAGATACGCAGTATTTT
TRBJ2-6 | NA | TRBV5-1 | NA | CASSLEVLLKTGANVLTF | TGCGCCAGCAGCTTGGAAGTCCTATTGAAAACTGGGGCCAACGTCCTGACTTTC
TRBJ2-4 | TRBD2 | TRBV28 | few | CASSTSSGLGDIQYF | TGTGCCAGCAGCACATCTAGCGGCCTTGGGGACATTCAGTACTTC
TRBJ2-7 | NA | TRBV3-1 | few | CASSRQFNPPEQYF | TGTGCCAGCAGCCGACAGTTCAACCCCCCCGAGCAGTACTTC
TRBJ1-2 | TRBD1 | TRBV29-1 | many | CSDHRDRGPYGYTF | TGCAGCGATCACCGGGACAGGGGCCCCTATGGCTACACCTTC
TRBJ2-7 | TRBD1 | TRBV9 | NA | CASSTGTDYEQYF | TGTGCCAGCAGTACCGGGACAGACTACGAGCAGTACTTC